The 5 T cell receptor beta chains listed next were all sequenced from one sample in a study of identical twins' blood T cells. TCRdb re-called the 5' RACE reads with MiXCR, one entry per CDR3 protein. The profile shows 350,000 to 450,000 distinct CDR3 sequences, roughly 31% of them singletons. The sequenced sample was PBMCs. These receptor sequences come from a woman aged 18 to 55 in good health.

J is TRBJ2-7 and V is TRBV10-2, with 10 nucleotides matching TRBD1. Looked up from germline, CDR1 is WSHSY and CDR2 is SAAADI. Trimming at V came to 6 bases and at J to 5 bases, leaving 4 bases not matched to a gene. The CDR3 is made up of 13 amino acids. CDR3 sequence (DNA): TGCGCCAGCAGGGGGACAGGGGTTCACGAGCAGTACTTC. The encoded protein is CASRGTGVHEQYF.

The CDR3 DNA is TGTGCCAGCAGTTACTATGGTCAGCCCCAGCATTTT. This codes for CASSYYGQPQHF. The V call is TRBV6-2 or TRBV6-3, the J call TRBJ1-5, with D unresolved. Germline CDR1 reads MNHEY; CDR2 reads SVGEGT. The CDR3 has 12 amino acids. Trimming took off 1 base at V and 6 bases at J, with 4 bases between the two ends.

V usage is TRBV19 and J usage is TRBJ2-3; unclear D gene. Germline values: CDR1 LNHDA, CDR2 SQIVND (reference sequence). The CDR3 loop spans 13 amino acids. Trimming left V 0 bases short and J 7 bases short, with 8 bases between. CDR3 protein: CASSIDHRNTQYF. CDR3 sequence (DNA): TGTGCCAGTAGTATAGATCACCGAAATACGCAGTATTTT.

This clonotype was detected a few times. The chain is built from TRBV6-6 and TRBJ1-4, with unresolved D. This CDR3 is 17 amino acids long. Germline values: CDR1 MNHNY, CDR2 SVGAGI (reference sequence). The V gene lost 2 bases and the J gene lost 4 bases, with 17 bases spanning the gap. Here the CDR3 DNA reads TGTGCCAGCAGTTACGAGTTACTAAGGGCCATTAATGAAAAACTGTTTTTT. Its protein product is CASSYELLRAINEKLFF.

The V call is TRBV12-3 or TRBV12-4, the J call TRBJ1-1; 9 bases line up with TRBD1. Losses at the gene ends were 5 bases for V and 10 bases for J; bases not matched to a gene: 5. The CDR3 sequence is 12 residues long. DNA for the CDR3: TGTGCCAGCAGTCCCGGACAGGGGAGAGCTTTCTTT. Amino acid sequence: CASSPGQGRAFF.